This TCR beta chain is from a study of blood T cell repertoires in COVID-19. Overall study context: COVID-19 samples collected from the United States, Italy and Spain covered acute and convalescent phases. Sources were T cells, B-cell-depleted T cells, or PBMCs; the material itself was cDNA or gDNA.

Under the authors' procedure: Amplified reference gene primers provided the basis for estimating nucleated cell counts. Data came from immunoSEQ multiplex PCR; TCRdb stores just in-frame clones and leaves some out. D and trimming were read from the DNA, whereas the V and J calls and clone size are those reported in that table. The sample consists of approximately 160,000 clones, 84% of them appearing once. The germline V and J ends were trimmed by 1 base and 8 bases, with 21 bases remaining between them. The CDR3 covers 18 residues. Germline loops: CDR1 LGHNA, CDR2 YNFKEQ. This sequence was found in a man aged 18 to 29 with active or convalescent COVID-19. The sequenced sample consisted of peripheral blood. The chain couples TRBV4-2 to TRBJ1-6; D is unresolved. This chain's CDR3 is CASSQATSGSLRHSPLHF. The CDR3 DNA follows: TGTGCCAGCAGCCAAGCGACCTCCGGGTCACTGAGGCATTCACCCCTCCACTTT.